The 17 T cell receptor beta chains given below trace back to one sample, sequenced in a study of cytomegalovirus exposure and HLA in healthy donors. Using immunoSEQ multiplex PCR, the repertoire was profiled, and TCRdb retains in-frame clones only, with some absent. In the table there are 68,000 or so clones, around 92% of which are singletons. Source material: PBMCs. The receptor set was obtained from a woman aged 18 to 35 in good health and CMV-seronegative.

The J gene is TRBJ2-7, the V gene TRBV6-5; D is undetermined. Per germline, CDR1 MNHEY and CDR2 SVGAGI. Deletions cut 2 bases from V and 1 base from J, with 9 bases between. The CDR3 sequence is 14 residues long. CDR3 sequence: CASSYEVSSYEQYF. The CDR3 DNA reads as TGTGCCAGCAGTTACGAGGTCAGTTCCTACGAGCAGTACTTC.

The table lists this clone with a few counts. J is TRBJ1-2 and V is TRBV20-1; possible D gene TRBD1, 6 bases. CDR3 length: 11 amino acids. Germline lookup yields CDR1 DFQATT and CDR2 SNEGSKA (reference sequence). The CDR3 is CTGTPNYGYTF. The CDR3 DNA follows: TGCACCGGGACACCAAACTATGGCTACACCTTC.

This chain links TRBV29-1 with TRBJ2-1; TRBD2 matches 11 bases. Germline CDR1 reads SQVTM; CDR2 reads ANQGSEA. The CDR3 sequence is 17 residues long. Trimming at V came to 4 bases and at J to 4 bases, leaving 12 bases not matched to a gene. Here the CDR3 reads CSVVKGLAVLSYNEQFF. The CDR3 DNA sequence: TGCAGCGTTGTCAAGGGACTAGCGGTCCTATCTTACAATGAGCAGTTCTTC.

The chain employs TRBV5-1 and TRBJ2-5; 9 nucleotides agree with TRBD2. The CDR3 is 16 amino acids. Germline values: CDR1 SGHRS, CDR2 YFSETQ. Unmatched junction bases numbered 4, after V lost 0 bases and J lost 1 base. The CDR3 spells CASSLALAGSQETQYF. The CDR3 DNA follows: TGCGCCAGCAGCTTGGCGCTAGCGGGAAGCCAAGAGACCCAGTACTTC.

The chain combines TRBV29-1 with TRBJ1-4, with a tentative D call TRBD1 (6 bases). The CDR3 runs 12 residues. With 6 bases removed from V and 7 bases from J, the gap between germline ends came to 12 bases. Germline values: CDR1 SQVTM, CDR2 ANQGSEA. DNA for the CDR3: TGCAGCGTGGAATTGACAGGTGAAAAACTGTTTTTT. Protein product: CSVELTGEKLFF.

This clone was seen only a few times. The J gene is TRBJ1-3, the V gene TRBV19, with a possible D match to TRBD1 (5 bases). Germline V gene sequence: CDR1 LNHDA, CDR2 SQIVND (reference sequence). CDR3 size: 14 residues. The V gene lost 6 bases and the J gene lost 2 bases, with 11 bases spanning the gap. CDR3 sequence: CASSTQGTGNTIYF. As DNA, the CDR3 is TGTGCCAGTAGCACGCAGGGAACTGGAAACACCATATATTTT.

The CDR3 DNA follows: TGTGCCAGCAGCCAGGGGGGCTCTCAGCCCCAGCATTTT. Its protein is CASSQGGSQPQHF. The genes are TRBV6-1 and TRBJ1-5; 7 nucleotides agree with TRBD1. The germline V gene has CDR1 MNHNS and CDR2 SASEGT. CDR3 length: 13 residues. Trimming at V came to 6 bases and at J to 6 bases, leaving 5 bases not matched to a gene.

The chain couples TRBV6-5 to TRBJ2-5; possibly TRBD1 for D (6 bases). Germline CDR1 reads MNHEY; CDR2 reads SVGAGI. CDR3 length: 15 residues. Trimming took off 6 bases at V and 1 base at J, with 15 bases between the two ends. Written as DNA, the CDR3 is TGTGCCAGCAGGAAACAGACAGGCCTCCAAGAGACCCAGTACTTC. It yields the protein CASRKQTGLQETQYF.

The chain carries TRBV2 and TRBJ2-7; TRBD2 agrees at 11 bases. CDR1 SNHLY and CDR2 FYNNEI come from the germline V gene. The CDR3 sequence is 14 residues long. V lost 8 bases to trimming and J lost 0 bases; unmatched junction nucleotides: 3. The CDR3 reads CASGGLAASYEQYF. The CDR3, as DNA: TGTGCCAGCGGGGGACTAGCGGCCTCCTACGAGCAGTACTTC.

The V call is TRBV9, the J call TRBJ2-2; 7 bases line up with TRBD2. CDR1 and CDR2 (germline): SGDLS, YYNGEE. CDR3 size: 16 residues. The V and J ends lost 2 bases and 4 bases, in that order; junction bases with no gene match: 8. The DNA of the CDR3 is TGTGCCAGCAGCGTTGGGGCGGGGGTAACCACCGGGGAGCTGTTTTTT. This translates into CASSVGAGVTTGELFF.

This clone was detected once. This chain links TRBV27 with TRBJ2-3; TRBD2 matches 7 bases. J was trimmed by 2 bases and V by 5 bases; bases with no gene match: 10. In germline, CDR1 is MNHEY, CDR2 SMNVEV (reference sequence). The CDR3 length is 16 residues. The chain's CDR3 is CASSPRSSGPTDTQYF. Written as DNA, the CDR3 is TGTGCCAGCAGTCCTCGGTCTAGCGGACCCACAGATACGCAGTATTTT.

This chain connects TRBV10-3 to TRBJ2-5; 7 nucleotides agree with TRBD1. The CDR3 runs to 13 residues. The V gene end was trimmed by 9 bases and the J gene end by 0 bases; junction bases not matched to a gene: 4. Germline lookup yields CDR1 ENHRY and CDR2 SYGVKD. This chain's CDR3 is CAIRQGNQETQYF. The CDR3 DNA sequence: TGTGCCATAAGACAGGGAAACCAAGAGACCCAGTACTTC.

The chain carries TRBV18 and TRBJ2-1; D is possibly TRBD2 (6 bases). Germline CDR1 and CDR2: KGHSH and LQKENI. The CDR3 loop spans 15 amino acids. Trimming took 3 bases from V and 8 from J, leaving 17 bases between them. CDR3 DNA sequence: TGTGCCAGCTCACCGGTTGCGGGGCATGAGCATGAGCAGTTCTTC. Protein product: CASSPVAGHEHEQFF.

This sequence joins TRBV13 and TRBJ2-7, with 11 bases that match TRBD1. Looked up from germline, CDR1 is PRHDT and CDR2 is FYEKMQ (reference sequence). The V segment lost 3 bases and the J segment 6 bases; nucleotides outside the gene matches: 7. This CDR3 spans 15 amino acids. The CDR3 DNA follows: TGTGCCAGCAGCTTCCCGGGACAGGGGGGTTTCGAGCAGTACTTC. It is translated as CASSFPGQGGFEQYF.

The chain joins TRBV4-1 to TRBJ2-7; 9 bases are a match to TRBD1. The CDR3 spans 16 residues. Unmatched junction bases numbered 7, after V lost 1 base and J lost 3 bases. CDR1 is MGHRA, CDR2 YSYEKL, per germline. The CDR3 bases are TGCGCCAGCAGCCAAGTACCGGGACAGGGATTCTACGAGCAGTACTTC. This sequence encodes CASSQVPGQGFYEQYF.

V is TRBV7-9 and J is TRBJ2-7; the match to TRBD2 covers 7 bases. The CDR3 totals 13 residues. CDR1 is SEHNR and CDR2 is FQNEAQ in the germline V gene (reference sequence). V lost 3 bases and J lost 6; bases outside the gene matches: 5. CDR3 loop: CASSFAREGEQYF. CDR3 nucleotide sequence: TGTGCCAGCAGCTTCGCAAGGGAGGGCGAGCAGTACTTC. Together with reference TRBV7-9 and TRBJ2-7, the CDR3 gives the full variable domain: DTGVSQNPRHKITKRGQNVTFRCDPISEHNRLYWYRQTLGQGPEFLTYFQNEAQLEKSRLLSDRFSAERPKGSFSTLEIQRTEQGDSAMYLCASSFAREGEQYFGPGTRLTVT.

The chain has TRBV21-1 and TRBJ2-7; the table's D call, TRBD1, was not checked against the DNA. TRBV21-1 counts as a pseudogene. The CDR3 covers 16 residues. CDR3 region: CASSKATGEPTYEQYF. Here the CDR3 DNA reads TGTGCCAGCAGCAAAGCTACAGGGGAGCCGACCTACGAGCAGTACTTC.